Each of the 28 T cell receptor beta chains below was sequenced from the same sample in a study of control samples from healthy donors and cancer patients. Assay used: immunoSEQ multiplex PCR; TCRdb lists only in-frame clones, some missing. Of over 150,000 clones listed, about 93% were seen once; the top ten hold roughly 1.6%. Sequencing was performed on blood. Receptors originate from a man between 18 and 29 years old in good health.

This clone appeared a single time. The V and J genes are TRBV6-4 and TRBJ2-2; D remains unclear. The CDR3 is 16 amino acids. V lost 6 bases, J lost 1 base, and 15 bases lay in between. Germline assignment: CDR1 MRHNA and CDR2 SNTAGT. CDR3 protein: CASSPSVRRNTGELFF. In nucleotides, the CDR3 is TGTGCCAGCAGCCCCTCCGTCAGGAGGAACACCGGGGAGCTGTTTTTT.

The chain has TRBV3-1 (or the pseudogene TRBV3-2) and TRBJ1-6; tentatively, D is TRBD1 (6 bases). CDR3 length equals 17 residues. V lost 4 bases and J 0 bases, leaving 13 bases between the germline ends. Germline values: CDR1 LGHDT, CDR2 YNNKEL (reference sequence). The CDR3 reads CASSLTTGSSYNSPLHF. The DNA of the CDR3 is TGTGCCAGCAGCCTAACTACAGGGAGCTCCTATAATTCACCCCTCCACTTT.

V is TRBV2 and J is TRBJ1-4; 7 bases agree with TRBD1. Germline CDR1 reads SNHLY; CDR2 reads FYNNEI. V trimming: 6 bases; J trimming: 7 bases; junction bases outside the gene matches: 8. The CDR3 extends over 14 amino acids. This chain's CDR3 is CASSPDRAGEKLFF. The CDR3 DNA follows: TGTGCCAGCAGCCCCGACAGGGCGGGTGAAAAACTGTTTTTT.

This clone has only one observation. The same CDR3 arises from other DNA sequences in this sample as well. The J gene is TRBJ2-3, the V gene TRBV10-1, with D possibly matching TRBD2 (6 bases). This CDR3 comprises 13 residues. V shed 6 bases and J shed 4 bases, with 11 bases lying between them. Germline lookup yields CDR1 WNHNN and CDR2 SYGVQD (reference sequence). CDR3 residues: CASSSTRADTQYF. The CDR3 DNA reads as TGCGCCAGCAGCTCGACTAGAGCAGATACGCAGTATTTT.

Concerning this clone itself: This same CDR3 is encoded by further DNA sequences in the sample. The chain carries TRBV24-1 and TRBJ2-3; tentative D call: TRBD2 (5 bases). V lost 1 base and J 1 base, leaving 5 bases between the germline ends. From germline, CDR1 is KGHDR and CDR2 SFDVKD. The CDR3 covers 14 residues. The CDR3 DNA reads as TGTGCCACCAGTGATTTCGGGGGCACAGATACGCAGTATTTT. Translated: CATSDFGGTDTQYF.

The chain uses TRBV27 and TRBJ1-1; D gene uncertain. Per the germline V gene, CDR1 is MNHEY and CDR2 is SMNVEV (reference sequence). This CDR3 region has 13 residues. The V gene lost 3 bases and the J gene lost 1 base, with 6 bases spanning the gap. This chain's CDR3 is CASSLVGNTEAFF. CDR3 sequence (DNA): TGTGCCAGCAGTTTGGTCGGGAACACTGAAGCTTTCTTT.

This chain's CDR3 is CASSYRQFSTDTQYF. The CDR3 nucleotides are TGTGCCAGCAGTTACCGACAGTTTAGCACAGATACGCAGTATTTT. This chain connects TRBV6-5 to TRBJ2-3; possibly TRBD1 for D (5 bases). Germline assignment: CDR1 MNHEY and CDR2 SVGAGI. The CDR3 extends over 15 amino acids. Trimming removed 2 bases at V and 0 bases at J, with 9 bases between.

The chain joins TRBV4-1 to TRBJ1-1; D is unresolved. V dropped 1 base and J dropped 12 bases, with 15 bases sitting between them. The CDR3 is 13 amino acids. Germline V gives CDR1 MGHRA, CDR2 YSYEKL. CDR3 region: CASSQGGVRRSFF. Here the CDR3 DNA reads TGCGCCAGCAGCCAAGGTGGGGTAAGGAGGTCTTTCTTT.

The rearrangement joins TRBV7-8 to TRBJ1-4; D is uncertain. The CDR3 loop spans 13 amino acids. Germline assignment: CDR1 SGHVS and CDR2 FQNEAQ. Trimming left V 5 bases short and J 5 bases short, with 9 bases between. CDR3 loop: CASSLGRNEKLFF. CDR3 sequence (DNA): TGTGCCAGCAGCCTAGGACGCAATGAAAAACTGTTTTTT. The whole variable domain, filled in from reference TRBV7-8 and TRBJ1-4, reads GAGVSQSPRYKVAKRGQDVALRCDPISGHVSLFWYQQALGQGPEFLTYFQNEAQLDKSGLPSDRFFAERPEGSVSTLKIQRTQQEDSAVYLCASSLGRNEKLFFGSGTQLSVL.

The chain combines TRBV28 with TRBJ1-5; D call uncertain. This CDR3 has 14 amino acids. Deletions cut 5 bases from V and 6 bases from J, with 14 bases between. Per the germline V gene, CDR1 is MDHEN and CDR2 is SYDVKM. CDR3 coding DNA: TGTGCCAGCAGTAGGACGGAACGGCGTCAGCCCCAGCATTTT. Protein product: CASSRTERRQPQHF.

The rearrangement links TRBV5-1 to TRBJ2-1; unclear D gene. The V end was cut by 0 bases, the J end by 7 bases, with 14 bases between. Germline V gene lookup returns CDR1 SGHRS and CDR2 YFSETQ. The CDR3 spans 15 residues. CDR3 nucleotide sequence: TGCGCCAGCAGCTTGGCCCCTGCGCCTTTAAATGAGCAGTTCTTC. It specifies CASSLAPAPLNEQFF. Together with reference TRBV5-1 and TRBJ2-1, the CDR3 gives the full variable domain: KAGVTQTPRYLIKTRGQQVTLSCSPISGHRSVSWYQQTPGQGLQFLFEYFSETQRNKGNFPGRFSGRQFSNSRSEMNVSTLELGDSALYLCASSLAPAPLNEQFFGPGTRLTVL.

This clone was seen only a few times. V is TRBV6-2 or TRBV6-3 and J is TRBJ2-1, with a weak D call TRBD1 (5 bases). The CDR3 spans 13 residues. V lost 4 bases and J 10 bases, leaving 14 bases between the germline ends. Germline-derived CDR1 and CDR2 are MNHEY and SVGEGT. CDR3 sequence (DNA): TGTGCCAGCAGTTCTTACGAGCAGGGAGAGCAGTTCTTC. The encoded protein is CASSSYEQGEQFF.

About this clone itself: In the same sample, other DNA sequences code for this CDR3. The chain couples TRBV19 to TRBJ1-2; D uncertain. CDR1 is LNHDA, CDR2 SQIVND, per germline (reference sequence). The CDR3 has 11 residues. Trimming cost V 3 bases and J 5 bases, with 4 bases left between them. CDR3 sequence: CASSIGYGYTF. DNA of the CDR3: TGTGCCAGTAGTATTGGATATGGCTACACCTTC.

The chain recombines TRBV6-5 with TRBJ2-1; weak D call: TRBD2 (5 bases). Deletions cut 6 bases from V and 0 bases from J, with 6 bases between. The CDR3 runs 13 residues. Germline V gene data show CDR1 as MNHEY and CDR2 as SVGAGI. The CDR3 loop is CASRGSSYNEQFF. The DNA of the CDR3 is TGTGCCAGCAGGGGGAGCTCCTACAATGAGCAGTTCTTC.

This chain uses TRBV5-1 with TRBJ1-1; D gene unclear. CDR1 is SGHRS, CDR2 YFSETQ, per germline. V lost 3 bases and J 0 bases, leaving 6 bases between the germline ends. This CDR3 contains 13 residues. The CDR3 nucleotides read TGCGCCAGCAGCTCGAGCATGAACACTGAAGCTTTCTTT. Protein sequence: CASSSSMNTEAFF.

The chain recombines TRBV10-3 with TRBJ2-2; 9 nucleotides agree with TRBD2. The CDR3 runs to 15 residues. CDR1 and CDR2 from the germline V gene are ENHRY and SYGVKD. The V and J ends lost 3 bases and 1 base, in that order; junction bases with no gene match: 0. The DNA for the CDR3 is TGTGCCATCAGTGATAGCGGGGGGAACACCGGGGAGCTGTTTTTT. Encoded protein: CAISDSGGNTGELFF.

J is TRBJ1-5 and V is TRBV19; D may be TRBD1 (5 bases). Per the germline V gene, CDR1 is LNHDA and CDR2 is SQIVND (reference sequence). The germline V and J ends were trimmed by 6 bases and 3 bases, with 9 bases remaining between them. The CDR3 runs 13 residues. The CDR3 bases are TGTGCCAGTAGGGGACGGAACAATCAGCCCCAGCATTTT. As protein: CASRGRNNQPQHF.

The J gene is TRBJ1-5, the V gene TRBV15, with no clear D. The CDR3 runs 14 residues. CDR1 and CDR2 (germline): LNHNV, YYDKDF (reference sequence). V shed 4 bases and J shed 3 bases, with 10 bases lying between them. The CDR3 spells CATSTRLVNQPQHF. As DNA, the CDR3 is TGTGCCACCAGCACGCGTCTAGTCAATCAGCCCCAGCATTTT.

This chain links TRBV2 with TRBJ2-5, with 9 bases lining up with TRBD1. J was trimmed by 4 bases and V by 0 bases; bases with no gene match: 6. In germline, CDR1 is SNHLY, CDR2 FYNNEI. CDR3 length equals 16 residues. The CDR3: CASSEADRGSGETQYF. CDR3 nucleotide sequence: TGTGCCAGCAGTGAAGCTGACAGGGGGAGCGGAGAGACCCAGTACTTC.

The CDR3 bases are TGTGCCAGCTCACTCCAAAGAGAGACCCAGTACTTC. This encodes CASSLQRETQYF. V usage is TRBV18 and J usage is TRBJ2-5; D is unclear. V lost 4 bases and J lost 4, with 7 bases in between. The V gene's germline CDR1 is KGHSH and CDR2 LQKENI. The CDR3 extends over 12 amino acids.

The CDR3 region has the DNA TGTGCCAGCAGCCCACTGGGGGGGGCCGCTGAAGCTTTCTTT. It specifies CASSPLGGAAEAFF. This sequence joins TRBV9 and TRBJ1-1; perhaps TRBD1 as D (6 bases). The CDR3 is 14 residues long. Per germline, CDR1 SGDLS and CDR2 YYNGEE. V lost 4 bases to trimming and J lost 6 bases, with 16 bases between them.

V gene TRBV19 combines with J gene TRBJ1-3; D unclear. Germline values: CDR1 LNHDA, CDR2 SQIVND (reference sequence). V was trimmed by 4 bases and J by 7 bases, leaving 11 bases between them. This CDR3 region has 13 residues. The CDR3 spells CASSTLERNTIYF. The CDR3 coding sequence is TGTGCCAGTAGTACCCTTGAGAGGAACACCATATATTTT.

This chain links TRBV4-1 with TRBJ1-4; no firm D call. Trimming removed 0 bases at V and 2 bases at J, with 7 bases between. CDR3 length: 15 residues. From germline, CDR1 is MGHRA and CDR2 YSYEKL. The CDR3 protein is CASSQDRGTNEKLFF. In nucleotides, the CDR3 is TGCGCCAGCAGCCAAGATCGGGGTACTAATGAAAAACTGTTTTTT.

The CDR3 sequence: CASSPSTDTQYF. The DNA for the CDR3 is TGTGCCAGCAGCCCCAGCACAGATACGCAGTATTTT. The chain carries TRBV5-4 and TRBJ2-3; no firm D call. This CDR3 is 12 amino acids long. Trimming took off 4 bases at V and 0 bases at J, with 3 bases between the two ends. CDR1 is SGHNT and CDR2 is YYREEE in the germline V gene (reference sequence).

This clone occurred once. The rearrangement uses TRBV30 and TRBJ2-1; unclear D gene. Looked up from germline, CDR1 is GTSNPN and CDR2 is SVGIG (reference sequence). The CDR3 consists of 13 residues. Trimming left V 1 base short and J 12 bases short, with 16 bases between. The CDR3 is CAWSAINQARQFF. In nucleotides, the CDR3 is TGTGCCTGGAGTGCAATCAACCAGGCTCGGCAGTTCTTC.

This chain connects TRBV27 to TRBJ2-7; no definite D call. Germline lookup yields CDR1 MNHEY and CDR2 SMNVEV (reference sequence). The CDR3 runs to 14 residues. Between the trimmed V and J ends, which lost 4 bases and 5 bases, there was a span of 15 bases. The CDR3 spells CASSSGQRMHEQYF. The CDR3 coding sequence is TGTGCCAGCAGTTCCGGGCAGAGGATGCACGAGCAGTACTTC.

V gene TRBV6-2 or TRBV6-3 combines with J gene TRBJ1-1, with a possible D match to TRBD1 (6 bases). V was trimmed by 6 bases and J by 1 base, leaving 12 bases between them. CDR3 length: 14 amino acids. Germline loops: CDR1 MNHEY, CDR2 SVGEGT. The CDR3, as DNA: TGTGCCAGCAGCCGGGGACATCGGAACACTGAAGCTTTCTTT. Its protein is CASSRGHRNTEAFF.

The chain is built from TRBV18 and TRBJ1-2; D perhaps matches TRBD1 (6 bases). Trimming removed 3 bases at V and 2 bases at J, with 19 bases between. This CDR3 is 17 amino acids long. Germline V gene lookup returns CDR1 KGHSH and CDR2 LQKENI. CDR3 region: CASSPGGRSLQNYGYTF. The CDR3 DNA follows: TGTGCCAGCTCACCTGGGGGCAGGAGCCTTCAAAACTATGGCTACACCTTC.